This note documents a single T cell receptor (beta chain) sequence. Its target is not known. CD8 cells classed as naive were CD45RO-negative and positively selected for CCR7, excluding terminally differentiated effector memory CD45RA+ cells. The entry originates in a study of shared clonotypes between healthy human individuals. Points from the study as a whole: Sharing across four donors was highest in naive CD4 (roughly 5%) and lowest in memory CD8 (approximately 0.4%).

TCRdb's copy holds only in-frame clones and misses some; the assay was immunoSEQ multiplex PCR. This table holds nearly 2 million clones, about 95% found once. The CDR3 runs to 12 residues. This chain joins TRBV21-1 and TRBJ2-7; the table's D call of TRBD1 was not tested on the DNA. TRBV21-1 is termed a pseudogene. Sequenced: naive CD8+ T cells sorted from blood. The source is a young man in good health. The CDR3 DNA is TGTGCCGCCTCCGGACAGGGGCCCGAGCAGTACTTC. This translates into CAASGQGPEQYF.